This TCR beta chain was documented in a study of technical replicates of blood from a handful of donors. The protocol was immunoSEQ multiplex PCR, while the TCRdb copy is restricted to in-frame clones and leaves out a portion. This table holds 60,000 to 70,000 clones, roughly 98% found once. Germline V gene lookup returns CDR1 MGHRA and CDR2 YSYEKL. The CDR3 is made up of 17 amino acids. With 1 base clipped from V and 7 bases from J, the junction kept 9 bases outside the gene matches. A few counts support this clone. The rearrangement links TRBV4-1 to TRBJ2-2, with TRBD2 identical over 10 bases. The specimen sequenced was T cells isolated from PBMCs. The clonotype was recovered from a human donor in good health. CDR3 protein: CASSQVPSGRRSGELFF. The CDR3 DNA reads as TGCGCCAGCAGCCAAGTCCCTAGCGGGAGAAGGAGCGGGGAGCTGTTTTTT.